The subject of this entry is one T cell receptor beta chain. Its specificity is unknown. The data were obtained in a study of CD8+ T cells in alopecia areata. Study-wide background: Tofacitinib administration to treated patients was oral, at 5 to 10 mg twice daily. Points from the study as a whole: Mouse data revealed clearer TCR sharing than patient data did, a gap possibly tied to HLA.

V was cut by 3 bases and J by 2 bases, with 10 bases left in between. Germline V gene sequence: CDR1 LNHDA, CDR2 SQIVND (reference sequence). The CDR3 is made up of 15 amino acids. Both CD4+ and CD8+ T cells were separated by sorting PBMCs. Following RNA extraction, reverse transcription yielded cDNA that acted as the sequencing template. The data were produced by immunoSEQ multiplex PCR, yet TCRdb's version contains in-frame clones alone and is incomplete. Among around 130,000 clones listed, 50% to 60% were seen once. The specimen was CD4+ T cells sorted from blood, collected at week 0. V and J are TRBV19 and TRBJ2-2, with D uncertain. This TCR was recovered from a human donor with alopecia areata. The DNA for the CDR3 is TGTGCCAGTAGTATCGGCCTTTCTAACACCGGGGAGCTGTTTTTT. As protein: CASSIGLSNTGELFF.